This T cell receptor (beta chain) comes out of a study of blood T cell repertoires in COVID-19. Study in general: The United States, Italy and Spain provided the acute and convalescent COVID-19 samples. From T cells, B-cell-depleted T cells, or PBMCs came the material, which was cDNA or gDNA.

The CDR3 contains 15 residues. From germline, CDR1 is MNHEY and CDR2 SVGEGT. V was pared by 6 bases and J by 3 bases, with 6 bases of the junction left unmatched. In the original analysis: Estimated nucleated cell counts came from reference gene primer amplification. The method was immunoSEQ multiplex PCR; TCRdb's version includes in-frame clones alone and lacks a portion of them. V and J calls and clone size are those listed in that table; D and trimming were worked out from the DNA. The table includes a few hundred thousand clones, 88% detected once. The sequence was collected from a woman between 40 and 55 years old who had recovered from COVID-19. The rearrangement uses TRBV6-2 or TRBV6-3 and TRBJ2-3, with 10 bases identical to TRBD2. The sequenced sample consisted of peripheral blood. The chain's CDR3 is CASSPGLARTDTQYF. As DNA, the CDR3 is TGTGCCAGCAGCCCGGGACTAGCGAGGACAGATACGCAGTATTTT.